The 30 T cell receptor beta chains in this list originate from one sample, sequenced in a study of neurological immune-mediated disorders. TCRdb independently ran MiXCR on the 5' RACE reads; one entry per CDR3 protein. The table lists 25,000 to 30,000 distinct CDR3 sequences, approximately 15% of them singletons. Time point: technical triplicate 3. The source material was CD4+ T cells from blood. These TCRs come from a female donor with HTLV-1-associated myelopathy (HAM/TSP).

As to this clonotype: The DNA is omitted, as the CDR3 cannot be located on it reliably, and the CDR3 follows TCRdb's listing. The V call is TRBV5-1, the J call TRBJ1-5; TRBD1 is the table's D call and was not checked against the DNA. The germline V gene encodes CDR1 SGHRS and CDR2 YFSETQ. From its first to its last residue, the CDR3 has 22 amino acids. CDR3: CASSFYICSARDRSRVGQPQHF.

In this sample, this clonotype turned up many times. The rearrangement joins TRBV5-1 to TRBJ2-3, with 11 nucleotides matching TRBD2. Trimming removed 4 bases from V and 3 bases from J; junction bases left unmatched: 4. The CDR3 loop spans 15 amino acids. In germline, CDR1 is SGHRS, CDR2 YFSETQ. The CDR3 is CASSLLAGETDTQYF. The CDR3 DNA follows: TGCGCCAGCAGCCTACTAGCGGGAGAGACAGATACGCAGTATTTT.

Concerning this clonotype itself: The junction does not match germline at one end; this may be a read error. This chain joins TRBV10-3 and TRBJ2-7; D perhaps matches TRBD2 (5 bases). CDR1 is ENHRY and CDR2 is SYGVKD in the germline V gene. The CDR3 totals 13 residues. This CDR3 is CVIRTASSYEQYF. The CDR3 DNA follows: TGTGTCATCCGAACTGCTAGCTCATACGAGCAGTACTTC.

There are many counts of this clonotype. V gene TRBV7-9 combines with J gene TRBJ1-2; TRBD1 aligns across 7 bases. The CDR3 is 14 amino acids. Trimming took 5 bases from V and 8 from J; bases not matched to a gene: 11. Germline V gene lookup returns CDR1 SEHNR and CDR2 FQNEAQ (reference sequence). The CDR3 bases are TGTGCCAGCAGCCACTACGGGACAGTGGGAGGCTACACCTTC. Amino acids: CASSHYGTVGGYTF.

This clonotype was counted many times. The chain has TRBV20-1 and TRBJ2-2; no firm D call. V was pared by 6 bases and J by 5 bases, with 13 bases between. Germline CDR1 DFQATT, CDR2 SNEGSKA (reference sequence). CDR3 length: 13 amino acids. The CDR3 nucleotides read TGCAGTGCGGAACTACCCGGAACCGGGGAGCTGTTTTTT. Translating it yields CSAELPGTGELFF.

This clonotype was seen many times. The V call is TRBV20-1, the J call TRBJ1-5; D unresolved. Germline V lookup: CDR1 DFQATT, CDR2 SNEGSKA (reference sequence). There are 13 residues in the CDR3. The V and J ends lost 0 bases and 1 base respectively, with 4 bases between them. DNA for the CDR3: TGCAGTGCTAGAGAGGACAGCAATCAGCCCCAGCATTTT. Protein product: CSAREDSNQPQHF.

This clonotype was recorded many times. The chain uses TRBV5-1 and TRBJ2-3; possibly TRBD1 or TRBD2 for D (6 bases each). The ends were cut back, 1 base at V and 3 bases at J, with 9 bases in the middle. Germline V lookup: CDR1 SGHRS, CDR2 YFSETQ. The CDR3 covers 14 residues. The CDR3 bases are TGCGCCAGCAGCTTGACAGGGAGGACAGATACGCAGTATTTT. It is translated as CASSLTGRTDTQYF.

The rearrangement uses TRBV2 and TRBJ2-5; a weak D match, TRBD1 (6 bases). The CDR3 has 14 residues. Trimming pared 6 bases from V and 6 bases from J, leaving 17 bases between. Germline values: CDR1 SNHLY, CDR2 FYNNEI. The DNA for the CDR3 is TGTGCCAGCAGCCCTCGGACAGCCAAGCAGACCCAGTACTTC. Amino acids: CASSPRTAKQTQYF.

This clonotype occurred many times. This chain uses TRBV10-2 with TRBJ2-3; 14 nucleotides match TRBD2. V shed 5 bases and J 1 base; nucleotides not matched to a gene: 11. The germline V gene encodes CDR1 WSHSY and CDR2 SAAADI. The CDR3 totals 19 residues. In nucleotides, the CDR3 is TGCGCCAGCAGTAATTTAGGACTAGCGGGAGGTTGGGGCACAGATACGCAGTATTTT. Its protein product is CASSNLGLAGGWGTDTQYF.

This clonotype was recorded many times. The gene calls are TRBV5-1 and TRBJ1-1, with 9 bases lining up with TRBD1. The CDR3 consists of 15 residues. Trimming at V came to 3 bases and at J to 5 bases, leaving 8 bases not matched to a gene. CDR1 is SGHRS, CDR2 YFSETQ, per germline. CDR3 sequence (DNA): TGCGCCAGCAGCTACTCCGGGACAGGGCGGACTGAAGCTTTCTTT. Translated: CASSYSGTGRTEAFF.

There are many counts of this clonotype. The V gene is TRBV4-2, the J gene TRBJ2-5; possible D gene TRBD1, 6 bases. V lost 3 bases to trimming and J lost 1 base, with 9 bases between them. In germline, CDR1 is LGHNA, CDR2 YNFKEQ. There are 14 residues in the CDR3. CDR3 in amino acids: CASSQTDSQETQYF. CDR3 in DNA: TGTGCCAGCAGCCAGACGGACAGCCAAGAGACCCAGTACTTC.

This clonotype was detected many times. This CDR3 reads CSVKIARNEQYF. CDR3 DNA: TGCAGTGTAAAAATTGCCCGGAACGAGCAGTACTTC. The chain carries TRBV20-1 and TRBJ2-7; D uncertain. Germline lookup yields CDR1 DFQATT and CDR2 SNEGSKA (reference sequence). The ends were cut back, 7 bases at V and 5 bases at J, with 15 bases in the middle. This CDR3 has 12 residues.

In this sample, this clonotype turned up many times. The genes are TRBV4-1 and TRBJ1-5; D is uncertain. The CDR3 totals 13 residues. V was shortened by 4 bases and J by 4 bases, with 8 bases between the two germline ends. Germline V gene data show CDR1 as MGHRA and CDR2 as YSYEKL. The CDR3 loop reads CASSPQVNQPQHF. The CDR3 coding sequence is TGCGCCAGCAGCCCCCAGGTGAATCAGCCCCAGCATTTT.

In this sample, this clonotype turned up many times. The chain uses TRBV7-2 and TRBJ2-3; unclear D gene. This CDR3 spans 11 amino acids. Trimming took off 4 bases at V and 8 bases at J, with 7 bases between the two ends. CDR1 and CDR2 from the germline V gene are SGHTA and FQGNSA. The CDR3 bases are TGTGCCAGCAGCTCAACATTTACGCAGTATTTT. It encodes CASSSTFTQYF.

This clonotype was seen repeatedly, ten times or more. This chain joins TRBV7-2 and TRBJ2-6; 9 nucleotides align to TRBD1. V shed 5 bases, J shed 0 bases, and the junction held 5 bases outside the gene matches. CDR3 length equals 17 residues. Germline V gene lookup returns CDR1 SGHTA and CDR2 FQGNSA. As DNA, the CDR3 is TGTGCCAGCAGCCCCGGGACAGGGAACTCTGGGGCCAACGTCCTGACTTTC. It translates to CASSPGTGNSGANVLTF.

Ten or more counts support this clonotype. CDR3 nucleotide sequence: TGTGCCAGCAGCCAAGGGACTAGCGGAGGATACGAGCAGTACTTC. It translates to CASSQGTSGGYEQYF. This sequence joins TRBV4-2 and TRBJ2-7; 10 bases match TRBD2. Germline loops: CDR1 LGHNA, CDR2 YNFKEQ. Trimming cost V 1 base and J 4 bases; bases outside gene matches: 4. The CDR3 is made up of 15 amino acids.

A few counts support this clonotype. The chain couples TRBV5-6 to TRBJ2-5; TRBD2 matches 11 bases. CDR1 is SGHDT and CDR2 is YYEEEE in the germline V gene. V gave up 3 bases and J gave up 3 bases; unmatched junction bases: 4. CDR3 length: 15 amino acids. The CDR3 DNA reads as TGTGCCAGCAGCTCGCTGGGACTAGCGGAAGAGACCCAGTACTTC. It codes for CASSSLGLAEETQYF.

This clonotype was observed at least ten times. The chain recombines TRBV20-1 with TRBJ2-5, with D unclear. Between the trimmed V and J ends, which lost 3 bases and 1 base, there was a span of 9 bases. The CDR3 sequence is 13 residues long. Germline V gene data show CDR1 as DFQATT and CDR2 as SNEGSKA (reference sequence). CDR3 DNA sequence: TGCAGTGCTAGTCGACGGATCCAAGAGACCCAGTACTTC. This gives the protein CSASRRIQETQYF.

V usage is TRBV29-1 and J usage is TRBJ2-1; D call uncertain. Germline loops: CDR1 SQVTM, CDR2 ANQGSEA. The length of the CDR3 is 12 residues. V shed 6 bases and J shed 1 base, with 7 bases lying between them. CDR3 coding DNA: TGCAGCGTAGGGAATTCCTACAATGAGCAGTTCTTC. This sequence encodes CSVGNSYNEQFF.

V usage is TRBV20-1 and J usage is TRBJ2-7; 7 bases are shared with TRBD2. The V gene end was trimmed by 7 bases and the J gene end by 4 bases; junction bases not matched to a gene: 13. Germline values: CDR1 DFQATT, CDR2 SNEGSKA (reference sequence). The CDR3 is 14 residues long. The CDR3 reads CSVRDGLGSYEQYF. The CDR3 coding sequence is TGCAGTGTCAGAGACGGACTAGGTTCATACGAGCAGTACTTC.

In its sample, this clonotype was seen many times. The rearrangement joins TRBV20-1 to TRBJ2-1; 11 bases agree with TRBD2. J lost 3 bases, V lost 6 bases, and 4 bases had no gene match. Per germline, CDR1 DFQATT and CDR2 SNEGSKA (reference sequence). This CDR3 has 14 amino acids. CDR3 in amino acids: CSASGLADYNEQFF. For the CDR3, the DNA is TGCAGTGCATCGGGACTAGCGGACTACAATGAGCAGTTCTTC.

This clonotype was seen at least ten times. The gene calls are TRBV6-1 and TRBJ2-1, with 9 bases aligning to TRBD2. Per the germline V gene, CDR1 is MNHNS and CDR2 is SASEGT. The length of the CDR3 is 13 residues. CDR3 coding DNA: TGTGCATCCAGCATCGGAGCGGGGGGTGAGCAGTTCTTC. It codes for CASSIGAGGEQFF.

There are many counts of this clonotype. This chain uses TRBV12-3 or TRBV12-4 with TRBJ2-2; weak D call: TRBD1 (6 bases). The V end lost 0 bases, the J end lost 4 bases, and 6 bases lay between the germline ends. CDR3 length equals 14 residues. CDR3 DNA: TGTGCCAGCAGTTTAGCGGGGGCCACCGGGGAGCTGTTTTTT. Translated, it gives CASSLAGATGELFF.

The table lists this clonotype with many counts. This rearrangement joins TRBV5-1 to TRBJ2-3; the match to TRBD1 covers 10 bases. V was pared by 4 bases and J by 5 bases, with 4 bases of the junction left unmatched. CDR1 and CDR2 from the germline V gene are SGHRS and YFSETQ. The CDR3 runs 14 residues. The CDR3 nucleotides read TGCGCCAGCAGCCCGGGACAGGGGCAAGATACGCAGTATTTT. Translation: CASSPGQGQDTQYF.

This clonotype was counted between two and nine times. This chain links TRBV7-6 with TRBJ2-1; 14 bases map to TRBD2. The CDR3 extends over 16 amino acids. V gave up 0 bases and J gave up 7 bases; unmatched junction bases: 2. Germline V gives CDR1 SGHVS, CDR2 FNYEAQ. CDR3 amino acids: CASSLAGTSGSNEQFF. CDR3 in DNA: TGTGCCAGCAGCTTAGCAGGGACTAGCGGGAGTAATGAGCAGTTCTTC.

The chain couples TRBV19 to TRBJ1-5, with a tentative D call TRBD1 (6 bases). The CDR3 loop spans 15 amino acids. The germline V gene has CDR1 LNHDA and CDR2 SQIVND (reference sequence). V gave up 1 base and J gave up 7 bases, with 14 bases separating them. Here the CDR3 reads CASSIVAGAGQPQHF. In nucleotides, the CDR3 is TGTGCCAGTAGTATAGTGGCGGGGGCAGGACAGCCCCAGCATTTT.

As to this clonotype: The junction shows a germline mismatch at one end, possibly a read error. The chain uses TRBV7-2 and TRBJ2-3; D gene unclear. The germline CDR1 and CDR2 sequences are SGHTA and FQGNSA. The CDR3 is made up of 11 amino acids. Here the CDR3 reads CASSLEDTKYF. The CDR3 DNA reads as TGTGCCAGTAGCTTGGAAGATACGAAGTATTTT.

CDR3 protein: CASSLAGYGYTF. CDR3 coding DNA: TGTGCCAGCAGTTTAGCGGGCTATGGCTACACCTTC. The chain couples TRBV28 to TRBJ1-2, with no clear D. Germline CDR1 reads MDHEN; CDR2 reads SYDVKM. Between the trimmed V and J ends, which lost 2 bases and 4 bases, there was a span of 5 bases. The CDR3 is 12 residues long.

The chain is built from TRBV5-1 and TRBJ2-5; TRBD2 matches 15 bases. The V and J ends lost 4 bases and 1 base, in that order; junction bases with no gene match: 14. CDR1 and CDR2 from the germline V gene are SGHRS and YFSETQ. The CDR3 runs 20 residues. The chain's CDR3 is CASSLRTSGGASLRQETQYF. The CDR3 coding sequence is TGCGCCAGCAGCCTTAGGACTAGCGGGGGGGCCTCTCTTCGCCAAGAGACCCAGTACTTC.

This clonotype was detected a few times. This chain connects TRBV20-1 to TRBJ2-7; possibly TRBD2 for D (7 bases). This CDR3 spans 16 amino acids. Trimming cost V 3 bases and J 4 bases, with 22 bases left between them. The germline gives CDR1 DFQATT, CDR2 SNEGSKA (reference sequence). CDR3 protein: CSARGGVGGGGYEQYF. The CDR3 DNA follows: TGCAGTGCTAGGGGCGGGGTTGGGGGAGGGGGTTACGAGCAGTACTTC.